Only one count was recorded for the clone carrying this TCR beta chain. The data stem from a study of blood T cell repertoires in COVID-19. Study information: The United States, Italy and Spain were the sources of the acute and convalescent COVID-19 samples.

Method: immunoSEQ multiplex PCR; TCRdb's copy keeps in-frame clones and lacks some. The data contain about 260,000 clones, around 84% of them seen just once; the ten biggest clones take up approximately 4.5%. CDR1 MNHEY and CDR2 SMNVEV come from the germline V gene (reference sequence). Trimming removed 1 base from V and 3 bases from J; junction bases left unmatched: 6. CDR3 size: 17 residues. Participants were aged 18 to 89 years from approximately 24 US areas. Categorization into cohorts depended on clinical history that participants reported. The sample taken for sequencing was PBMCs or T cells enriched from blood (not recorded which). The receptor's source is a man aged 25 to 40 with acute COVID-19. The genes are TRBV27 and TRBJ2-3; 11 bases align to TRBD2. The CDR3 DNA is TGTGCCAGCAGTTTATACCCAACTAGCGGGAGAACAGATACGCAGTATTTT. It codes for CASSLYPTSGRTDTQYF.